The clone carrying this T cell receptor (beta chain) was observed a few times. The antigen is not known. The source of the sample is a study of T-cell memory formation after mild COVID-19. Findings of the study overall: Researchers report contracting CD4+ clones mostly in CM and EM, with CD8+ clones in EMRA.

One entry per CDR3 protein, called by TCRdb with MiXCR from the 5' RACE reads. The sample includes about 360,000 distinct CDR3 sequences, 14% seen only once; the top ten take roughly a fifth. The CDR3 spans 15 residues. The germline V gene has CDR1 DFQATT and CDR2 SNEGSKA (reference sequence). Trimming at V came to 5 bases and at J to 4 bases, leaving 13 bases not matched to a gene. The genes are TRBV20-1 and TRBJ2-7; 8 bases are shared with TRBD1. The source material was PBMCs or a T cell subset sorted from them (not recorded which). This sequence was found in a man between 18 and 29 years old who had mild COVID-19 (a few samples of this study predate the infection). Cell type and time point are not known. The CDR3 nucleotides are TGCAGTGCTGAATGGGGTTCAGGGGGCGCTTACGAGCAGTACGTC. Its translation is CSAEWGSGGAYEQYV.